This T cell receptor beta chain appears in the sequencing data of a study of OX40 agonist ivuxolimab in advanced cancers. Study-wide background: In this cohort, patients received ivuxolimab, an agonistic anti-OX40 (CD134) antibody. Partial responses, seen in three patients, involved one hepatocellular carcinoma and two cutaneous melanomas.

Study findings and constraints: Doses of 0.1 to 3.0 mg/kg were accompanied by clonal expansion of CD4+ and CD8+ blood T cells by week 6. Low normalized clonal expansion also occurred in some nonresponding patients.

Details on this clone: The antigen is undetermined.

Method: immunoSEQ multiplex PCR; TCRdb's copy keeps in-frame clones and lacks some. The sample holds more than 25,000 clones, around nine tenths seen once. This receptor was taken from an adult with an advanced solid tumor such as melanoma, head and neck, liver or kidney cancer. The sample in question was CD4+ or CD8+ T cells sorted from blood, obtained in a trial of the OX40 agonist ivuxolimab.

The CDR3 bases are TGTGCCAGCAGCCTGGTAGGCGGCGGGAGAGGGGATACGCAGTATTTT. Amino acids: CASSLVGGGRGDTQYF. V usage is TRBV11-2 and J usage is TRBJ2-3; TRBD2 agrees at 7 bases. The V segment lost 5 bases and the J segment 6 bases; nucleotides outside the gene matches: 14. The CDR3 is 16 residues long. From germline, CDR1 is SGHAT and CDR2 FQNNGV.